The 8 T cell receptor beta chains below all came from one sample that was sequenced in a study of identifying expanded T cells in peripheral blood. Clones were sequenced by immunoSEQ multiplex PCR, and TCRdb holds only the in-frame ones, with some missing. The data contain about 82,000 clones, about 87% of them seen just once; the ten biggest clones take up roughly 7.3%. Sample: blood. These receptors came from a person aged 18 to 75 in good health.

The CDR3 here is CASSLDAGTSGYGYTF. Written as DNA, the CDR3 is TGTGCCAGCAGCTTGGACGCCGGGACATCGGGCTATGGCTACACCTTC. The J gene is TRBJ1-2, the V gene TRBV5-8; tentative D call: TRBD1 (6 bases). V gave up 0 bases and J gave up 4 bases, with 16 bases separating them. CDR1 is SGHTS and CDR2 is YDEGEE in the germline V gene. The length of the CDR3 is 16 residues.

The V call is TRBV11-2, the J call TRBJ1-2, with D possibly being TRBD1 (5 bases). This CDR3 is built from 14 residues. Trimming took off 4 bases at V and 8 bases at J, with 17 bases between the two ends. CDR1 SGHAT and CDR2 FQNNGV come from the germline V gene. The DNA of the CDR3 is TGTGCCAGCAGCTCCACCGGGGCCGGGAGGGGCTACACCTTC. It is translated as CASSSTGAGRGYTF. The variable domain in full, with the rest retrieved from reference TRBV11-2 and TRBJ1-2, is EAGVAQSPRYKIIEKRQSVAFWCNPISGHATLYWYQQILGQGPKLLIQFQNNGVVDDSQLPKDRFSAERLKGVDSTLKIQPAKLEDSAVYLCASSSTGAGRGYTFGSGTRLTVV.

The chain combines TRBV7-3 with TRBJ2-7; 10 bases agree with TRBD2. CDR3 size: 15 residues. V was clipped by 5 bases and J by 2 bases; unmatched bases: 6. Germline-derived CDR1 and CDR2 are SGHTA and FQGTGA. CDR3 in DNA: TGTGCCAGCAGCGCTAATAGCGGGGGGCCCTACGAGCAGTACTTC. Translating gives CASSANSGGPYEQYF.

In its sample, this clone was seen a few times. The chain is built from TRBV6-5 and TRBJ2-7; D may be TRBD2 (5 bases). CDR1 is MNHEY, CDR2 SVGAGI, per germline. This CDR3 comprises 15 residues. V lost 2 bases and J 2 bases, leaving 13 bases between the germline ends. The CDR3 protein is CASSYGRRAPYEQYF. The DNA for the CDR3 is TGTGCCAGCAGTTACGGTAGGCGGGCGCCCTACGAGCAGTACTTC.

V usage is TRBV7-2 and J usage is TRBJ1-5, with no clear D. The germline V gene encodes CDR1 SGHTA and CDR2 FQGNSA. The CDR3 extends over 16 amino acids. V was trimmed by 1 base and J by 1 base, leaving 11 bases between them. The CDR3 loop is CASSLGSPLSNQPQHF. The DNA for the CDR3 is TGTGCCAGCAGCTTAGGCAGCCCACTGAGCAATCAGCCCCAGCATTTT.

Points on this clone: Other DNA sequences in this specimen translate into the identical CDR3. The chain couples TRBV30 to TRBJ1-1; weak D call: TRBD1 (5 bases). The CDR3 is 14 amino acids. Trimming cost V 2 bases and J 4 bases, with 14 bases left between them. Per germline, CDR1 GTSNPN and CDR2 SVGIG (reference sequence). The CDR3 loop reads CAWSITRGRTEAFF. The CDR3 bases are TGTGCCTGGAGTATCACCCGGGGCCGCACTGAAGCTTTCTTT.

The gene calls are TRBV7-9 and TRBJ2-7, with D unresolved. This CDR3 is built from 13 residues. Germline V lookup: CDR1 SEHNR, CDR2 FQNEAQ (reference sequence). Deletions cut 4 bases from V and 2 bases from J, with 9 bases between. CDR3 in amino acids: CASSSPGTYEQYF. Here the CDR3 DNA reads TGTGCCAGCAGCTCCCCGGGTACCTACGAGCAGTACTTC.

This rearrangement joins TRBV18 to TRBJ1-1; D gene unclear. The CDR3 is 14 amino acids. The germline V gene has CDR1 KGHSH and CDR2 LQKENI. V was clipped by 5 bases and J by 0 bases, with 10 bases between them. The CDR3 spells CASSSRTVNTEAFF. The CDR3, as DNA: TGTGCCAGCTCATCGAGGACGGTGAACACTGAAGCTTTCTTT.